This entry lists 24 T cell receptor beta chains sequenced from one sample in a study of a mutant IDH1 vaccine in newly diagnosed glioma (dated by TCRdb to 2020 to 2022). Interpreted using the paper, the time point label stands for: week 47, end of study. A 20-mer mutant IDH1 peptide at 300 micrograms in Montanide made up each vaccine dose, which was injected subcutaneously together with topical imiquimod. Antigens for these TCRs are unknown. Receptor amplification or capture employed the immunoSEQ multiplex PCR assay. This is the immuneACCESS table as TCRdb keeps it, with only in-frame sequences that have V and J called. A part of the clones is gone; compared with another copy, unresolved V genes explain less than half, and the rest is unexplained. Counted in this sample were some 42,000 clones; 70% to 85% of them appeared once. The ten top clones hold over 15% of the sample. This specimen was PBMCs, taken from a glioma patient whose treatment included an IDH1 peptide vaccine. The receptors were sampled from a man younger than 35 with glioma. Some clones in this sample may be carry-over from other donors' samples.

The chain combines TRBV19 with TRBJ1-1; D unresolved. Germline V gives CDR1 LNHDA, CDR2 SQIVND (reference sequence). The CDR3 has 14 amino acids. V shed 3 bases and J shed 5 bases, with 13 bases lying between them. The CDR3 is CASSIGVVGTEAFF. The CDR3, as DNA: TGTGCCAGTAGTATTGGGGTAGTAGGGACTGAAGCTTTCTTT. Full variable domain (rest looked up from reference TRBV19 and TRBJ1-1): DGGITQSPKYLFRKEGQNVTLSCEQNLNHDAMYWYRQDPGQGLRLIYYSQIVNDFQKGDIAEGYSVSREKKESFPLTVTSAQKNPTAFYLCASSIGVVGTEAFFGQGTRLTVV.

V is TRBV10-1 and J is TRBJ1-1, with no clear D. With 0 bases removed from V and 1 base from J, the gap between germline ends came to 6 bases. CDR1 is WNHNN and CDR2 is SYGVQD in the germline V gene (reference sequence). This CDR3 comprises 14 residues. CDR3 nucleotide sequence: TGCGCCAGCAGTGAGTCTAAACCGAACACTGAAGCTTTCTTT. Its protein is CASSESKPNTEAFF.

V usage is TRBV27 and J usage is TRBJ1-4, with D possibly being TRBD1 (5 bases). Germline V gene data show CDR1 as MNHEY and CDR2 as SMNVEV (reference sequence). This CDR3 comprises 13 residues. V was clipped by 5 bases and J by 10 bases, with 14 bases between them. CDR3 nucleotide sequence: TGTGCCAGCAGTCACCGGGCCGGGGGAAAACTGTTTTTT. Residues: CASSHRAGGKLFF.

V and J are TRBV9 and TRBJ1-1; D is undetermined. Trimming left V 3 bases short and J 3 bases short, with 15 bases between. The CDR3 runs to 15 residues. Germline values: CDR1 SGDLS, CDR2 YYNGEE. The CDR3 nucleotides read TGTGCCAGCAGCGGCCGGTGGGGTGATTACACTGAAGCTTTCTTT. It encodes CASSGRWGDYTEAFF.

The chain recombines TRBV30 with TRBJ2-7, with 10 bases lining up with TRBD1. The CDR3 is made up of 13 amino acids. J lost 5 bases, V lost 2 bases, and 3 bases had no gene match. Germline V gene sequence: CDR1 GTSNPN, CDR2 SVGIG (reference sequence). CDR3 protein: CAWSLGTGDEQYF. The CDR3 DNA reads TGTGCCTGGAGTCTAGGGACAGGGGACGAGCAGTACTTC.

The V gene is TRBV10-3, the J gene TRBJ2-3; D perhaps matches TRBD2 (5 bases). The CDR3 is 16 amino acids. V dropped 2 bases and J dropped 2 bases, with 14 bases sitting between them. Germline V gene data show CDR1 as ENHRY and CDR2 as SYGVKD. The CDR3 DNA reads TGTGCCATCAGTGAGGGGCGGGCCGGCTTCACAGATACGCAGTATTTT. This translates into CAISEGRAGFTDTQYF.

CDR3 sequence (DNA): TGTGCCAGCAGCTTAGGAGAACTAATGGGCAAAAACATTCAGTACTTC. This encodes CASSLGELMGKNIQYF. The V and J genes are TRBV7-2 and TRBJ2-4; unclear D gene. The germline CDR1 and CDR2 sequences are SGHTA and FQGNSA. Between the trimmed V and J ends, which lost 1 base and 3 bases, there was a span of 13 bases. The length of the CDR3 is 16 residues.

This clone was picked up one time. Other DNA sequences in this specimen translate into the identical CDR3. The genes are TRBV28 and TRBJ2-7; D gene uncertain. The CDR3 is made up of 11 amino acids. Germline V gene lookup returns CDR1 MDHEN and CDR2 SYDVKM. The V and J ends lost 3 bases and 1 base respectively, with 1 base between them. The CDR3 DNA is TGTGCCAGCAGTTTTTCCTACGAGCAGTACTTC. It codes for CASSFSYEQYF.

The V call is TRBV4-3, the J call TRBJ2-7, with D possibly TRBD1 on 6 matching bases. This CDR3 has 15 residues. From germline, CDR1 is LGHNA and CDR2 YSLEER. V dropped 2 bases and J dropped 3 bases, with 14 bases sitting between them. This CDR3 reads CASSQLTGRVYEQYF. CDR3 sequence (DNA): TGCGCCAGCAGCCAACTGACAGGCCGGGTCTACGAGCAGTACTTC.

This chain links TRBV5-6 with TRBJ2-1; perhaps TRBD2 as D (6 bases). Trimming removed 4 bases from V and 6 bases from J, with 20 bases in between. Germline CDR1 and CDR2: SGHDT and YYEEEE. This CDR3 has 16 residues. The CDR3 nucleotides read TGTGCCAGCAGCGCGCCGGGACTTACTTCCAGCAATGAGCAGTTCTTC. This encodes CASSAPGLTSSNEQFF.

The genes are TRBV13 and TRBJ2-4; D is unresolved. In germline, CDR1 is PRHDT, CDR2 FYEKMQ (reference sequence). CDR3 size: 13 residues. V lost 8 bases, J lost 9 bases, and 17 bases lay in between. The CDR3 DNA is TGTGCCAGCCGTCTCCGCCAACAGATCATTCAGTACTTC. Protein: CASRLRQQIIQYF. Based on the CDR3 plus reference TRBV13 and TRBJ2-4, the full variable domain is AAGVIQSPRHLIKEKRETATLKCYPIPRHDTVYWYQQGPGQDPQFLISFYEKMQSDKGSIPDRFSAQQFSDYHSELNMSSLELGDSALYFCASRLRQQIIQYFGAGTRLSVL.

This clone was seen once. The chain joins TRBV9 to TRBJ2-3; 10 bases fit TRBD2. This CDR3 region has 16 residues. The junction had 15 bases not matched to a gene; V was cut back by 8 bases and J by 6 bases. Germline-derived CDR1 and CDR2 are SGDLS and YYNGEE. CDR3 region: CASSSGGAEGRDTQYF. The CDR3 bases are TGTGCCAGTTCCAGCGGGGGGGCAGAAGGTAGGGATACGCAGTATTTT.

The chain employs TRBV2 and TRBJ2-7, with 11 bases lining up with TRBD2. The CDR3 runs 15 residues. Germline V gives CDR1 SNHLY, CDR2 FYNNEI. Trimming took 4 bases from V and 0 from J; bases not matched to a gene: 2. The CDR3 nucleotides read TGTGCCAGCAGTGGTAGCGGGAGGGCCTCCTACGAGCAGTACTTC. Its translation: CASSGSGRASYEQYF.

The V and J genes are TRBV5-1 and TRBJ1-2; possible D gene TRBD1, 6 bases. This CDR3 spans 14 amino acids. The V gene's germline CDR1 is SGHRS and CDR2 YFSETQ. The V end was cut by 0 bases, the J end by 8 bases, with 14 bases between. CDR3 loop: CASSLAAGAKGYTF. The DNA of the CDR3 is TGCGCCAGCAGCTTGGCTGCAGGGGCGAAGGGCTACACCTTC.

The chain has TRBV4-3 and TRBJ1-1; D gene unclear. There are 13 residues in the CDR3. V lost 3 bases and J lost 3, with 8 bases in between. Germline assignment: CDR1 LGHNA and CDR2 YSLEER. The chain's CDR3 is CASSHDRYTEAFF. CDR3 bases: TGCGCCAGCAGCCACGATCGTTACACTGAAGCTTTCTTT.

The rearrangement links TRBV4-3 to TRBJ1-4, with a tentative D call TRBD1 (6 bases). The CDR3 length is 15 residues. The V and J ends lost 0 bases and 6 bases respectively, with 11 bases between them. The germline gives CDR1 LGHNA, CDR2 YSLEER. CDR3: CASSQDLRGDEKLFF. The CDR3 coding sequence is TGCGCCAGCAGCCAAGATTTGAGGGGGGATGAAAAACTGTTTTTT.

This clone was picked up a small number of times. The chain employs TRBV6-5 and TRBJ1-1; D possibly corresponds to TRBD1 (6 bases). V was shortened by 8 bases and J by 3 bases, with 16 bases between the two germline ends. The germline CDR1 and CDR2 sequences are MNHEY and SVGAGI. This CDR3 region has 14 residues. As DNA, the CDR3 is TGTGCCAGCGGGCACAGGGTTGGGGACACTGAAGCTTTCTTT. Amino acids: CASGHRVGDTEAFF.

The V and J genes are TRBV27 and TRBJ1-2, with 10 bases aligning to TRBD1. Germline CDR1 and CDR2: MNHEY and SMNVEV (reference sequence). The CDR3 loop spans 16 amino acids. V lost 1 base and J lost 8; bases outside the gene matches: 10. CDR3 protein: CASSLWGADRGIGYTF. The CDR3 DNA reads TGTGCCAGCAGTTTATGGGGGGCGGACAGGGGGATCGGCTACACCTTC.

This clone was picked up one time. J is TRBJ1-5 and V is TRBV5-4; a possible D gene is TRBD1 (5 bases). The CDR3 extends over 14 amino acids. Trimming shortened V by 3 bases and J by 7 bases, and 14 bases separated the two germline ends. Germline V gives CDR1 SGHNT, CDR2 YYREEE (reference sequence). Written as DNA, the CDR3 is TGTGCCAGCAGCTGGGACGGTCGGGAGCAGCCCCAGCATTTT. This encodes CASSWDGREQPQHF.

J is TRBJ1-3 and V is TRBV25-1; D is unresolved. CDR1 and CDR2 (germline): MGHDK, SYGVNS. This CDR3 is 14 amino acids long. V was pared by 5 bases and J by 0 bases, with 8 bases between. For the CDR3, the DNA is TGTGCCAGCAGTCTTACCTACTCTGGAAACACCATATATTTT. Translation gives CASSLTYSGNTIYF. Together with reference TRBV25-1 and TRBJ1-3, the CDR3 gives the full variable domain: EADIYQTPRYLVIGTGKKITLECSQTMGHDKMYWYQQDPGMELHLIHYSYGVNSTEKGDLSSESTVSRIRTEHFPLTLESARPSHTSQYLCASSLTYSGNTIYFGEGSWLTVV.

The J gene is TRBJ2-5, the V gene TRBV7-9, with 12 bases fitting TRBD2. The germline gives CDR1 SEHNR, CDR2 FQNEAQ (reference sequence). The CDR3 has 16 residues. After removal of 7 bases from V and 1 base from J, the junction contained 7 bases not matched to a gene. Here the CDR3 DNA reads TGTGCCAGCAACTACGGACTAGCGGGGTCCCAAGAGACCCAGTACTTC. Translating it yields CASNYGLAGSQETQYF.

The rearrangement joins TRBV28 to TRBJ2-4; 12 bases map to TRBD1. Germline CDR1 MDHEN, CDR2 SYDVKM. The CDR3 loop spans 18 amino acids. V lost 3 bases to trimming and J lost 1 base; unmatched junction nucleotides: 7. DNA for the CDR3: TGTGCCAGCAGTTTGGGGACAGGGGGCGTATCGGCCAAAAACATTCAGTACTTC. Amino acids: CASSLGTGGVSAKNIQYF.

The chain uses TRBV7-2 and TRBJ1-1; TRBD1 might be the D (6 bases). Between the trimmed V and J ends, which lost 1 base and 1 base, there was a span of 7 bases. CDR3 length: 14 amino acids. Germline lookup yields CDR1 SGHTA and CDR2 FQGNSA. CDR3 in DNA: TGTGCCAGCAGCTTAGAGACAGGGAACACTGAAGCTTTCTTT. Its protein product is CASSLETGNTEAFF.

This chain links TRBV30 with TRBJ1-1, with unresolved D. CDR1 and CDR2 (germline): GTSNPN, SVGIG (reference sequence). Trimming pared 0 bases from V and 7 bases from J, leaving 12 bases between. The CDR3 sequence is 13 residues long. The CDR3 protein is CAWSVVLAFEAFF. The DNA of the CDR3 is TGTGCCTGGAGTGTGGTTCTCGCTTTTGAAGCTTTCTTT.